Listed here are 23 T cell receptor beta chains from one sample, sequenced in a study of OX40 agonist ivuxolimab in advanced cancers. TCRdb's table, derived via immunoSEQ multiplex PCR, lists solely in-frame clones and lacks some. The sample comprises roughly 68,000 clones, approximately 90% of which are singletons, and about 8.2% rests with the top ten. Sample: CD4+ or CD8+ T cells sorted from blood, taken in a trial of the OX40 agonist ivuxolimab. Receptors were obtained from an adult with an advanced solid tumor such as melanoma, head and neck, liver or kidney cancer.

The V gene is TRBV11-3, the J gene TRBJ2-3; 13 bases are a match to TRBD2. Germline CDR1 reads SGHNT; CDR2 reads YENEEA. This CDR3 has 18 residues. V was clipped by 0 bases and J by 4 bases; unmatched bases: 7. The CDR3 here is CASSLEGGLAGKSDTQYF. CDR3 DNA sequence: TGTGCCAGCAGCTTAGAGGGGGGACTAGCGGGAAAGTCAGATACGCAGTATTTT.

This sequence joins TRBV27 and TRBJ1-5, with D uncertain. V gave up 6 bases and J gave up 2 bases, with 11 bases separating them. Germline values: CDR1 MNHEY, CDR2 SMNVEV (reference sequence). The CDR3 is made up of 14 amino acids. CDR3 loop: CASRSGRGNQPQHF. The CDR3 region has the DNA TGTGCCAGCAGATCGGGGAGGGGCAATCAGCCCCAGCATTTT.

The chain uses TRBV15 and TRBJ1-5; D uncertain. The germline CDR1 and CDR2 sequences are LNHNV and YYDKDF (reference sequence). The CDR3 is made up of 14 amino acids. Trimming left V 3 bases short and J 0 bases short, with 6 bases between. The CDR3 loop is CATSSERSNQPQHF. The CDR3 nucleotides read TGTGCCACCAGCAGTGAACGTAGCAATCAGCCCCAGCATTTT.

The chain recombines TRBV19 with TRBJ2-5; 7 bases match TRBD2. Per germline, CDR1 LNHDA and CDR2 SQIVND (reference sequence). The V segment lost 10 bases and the J segment 7 bases; nucleotides outside the gene matches: 12. This CDR3 is 13 amino acids long. The CDR3 DNA reads TGTGCCATTGCCGGGACGCCGGGAGGGACCCAGTACTTC. Amino acids: CAIAGTPGGTQYF.

The rearrangement joins TRBV19 to TRBJ2-2; 9 bases match TRBD1. The CDR3 sequence is 15 residues long. Germline values: CDR1 LNHDA, CDR2 SQIVND (reference sequence). V shed 3 bases, J shed 1 base, and the junction held 0 bases outside the gene matches. CDR3 sequence reads: CASSMDRGNTGELFF. DNA for the CDR3: TGTGCCAGTAGTATGGACAGGGGGAACACCGGGGAGCTGTTTTTT.

V is TRBV29-1 and J is TRBJ1-1, with D possibly matching TRBD1 (5 bases). The germline CDR1 and CDR2 sequences are SQVTM and ANQGSEA. V lost 4 bases and J 2 bases, leaving 11 bases between the germline ends. The CDR3 has 13 residues. This chain's CDR3 is CSVGGNLNTEAFF. CDR3 nucleotides: TGCAGCGTTGGGGGCAACCTCAACACTGAAGCTTTCTTT.

The chain is built from TRBV6-6 and TRBJ1-1; no clear D. Trimming removed 1 base at V and 1 base at J, with 4 bases between. Germline V gene sequence: CDR1 MNHNY, CDR2 SVGAGI (reference sequence). The CDR3 runs to 13 residues. CDR3 coding DNA: TGTGCCAGCAGTTACTTGAAGAACACTGAAGCTTTCTTT. It yields the protein CASSYLKNTEAFF.

This clone was seen a single time. The V gene is TRBV7-2, the J gene TRBJ2-5; tentatively, D is TRBD1 (6 bases). The V end lost 5 bases, the J end lost 1 base, and 20 bases lay between the germline ends. This CDR3 is built from 17 residues. Germline V gene sequence: CDR1 SGHTA, CDR2 FQGNSA. The DNA for the CDR3 is TGTGCCAGCAGCCCACGTACAGGGTTGAGTCCCCAAGAGACCCAGTACTTC. Protein product: CASSPRTGLSPQETQYF.

The rearrangement uses TRBV7-2 and TRBJ1-6; possible D gene TRBD1, 6 bases. CDR1 and CDR2 (germline): SGHTA, FQGNSA. This CDR3 is 13 amino acids long. V was clipped by 1 base and J by 11 bases, with 9 bases between them. CDR3 in amino acids: CASSLEGGTPLHF. DNA of the CDR3: TGTGCCAGCAGCTTAGAGGGGGGTACACCCCTCCACTTT. The complete variable domain, with remaining parts taken from reference TRBV7-2 and TRBJ1-6, reads GAGVSQSPSNKVTEKGKDVELRCDPISGHTALYWYRQSLGQGLEFLIYFQGNSAPDKSGLPSDRFSAERTGGSVSTLTIQRTQQEDSAVYLCASSLEGGTPLHFGNGTRLTVT.

This chain links TRBV28 with TRBJ2-5; TRBD2 might be the D (5 bases). Germline assignment: CDR1 MDHEN and CDR2 SYDVKM. The CDR3 covers 14 residues. V lost 5 bases, J lost 5 bases, and 15 bases lay in between. CDR3 region: CASSRLSLGETQYF. The CDR3 coding sequence is TGTGCCAGCAGTCGACTATCTTTAGGGGAGACCCAGTACTTC. Using reference TRBV28 and TRBJ2-5 for the parts outside the CDR3, the full variable domain is DVKVTQSSRYLVKRTGEKVFLECVQDMDHENMFWYRQDPGLGLRLIYFSYDVKMKEKGDIPEGYSVSREKKERFSLILESASTNQTSMYLCASSRLSLGETQYFGPGTRLLVL.

The DNA of the CDR3 is TGTGCCAGTAGTCCCCTAGACAGGGGGAGGGGCACTGAAGCTTTCTTT. Translation: CASSPLDRGRGTEAFF. The rearrangement joins TRBV19 to TRBJ1-1; 9 nucleotides align to TRBD1. J lost 4 bases, V lost 5 bases, and 11 bases had no gene match. The CDR3 is 16 residues long. Germline V CDR1 and CDR2: LNHDA, SQIVND (reference sequence).

The chain carries TRBV5-4 and TRBJ2-7; D is unresolved. The CDR3 length is 14 residues. CDR1 SGHNT and CDR2 YYREEE come from the germline V gene (reference sequence). V was trimmed by 0 bases and J by 2 bases, leaving 9 bases between them. CDR3 loop: CASSLALDPYEQYF. The CDR3 DNA follows: TGTGCCAGCAGCTTGGCCCTGGATCCCTACGAGCAGTACTTC.

This clone has at least ten counts. The chain is built from TRBV4-1 and TRBJ2-7, with D possibly being TRBD2 (5 bases). The CDR3 totals 11 residues. Germline assignment: CDR1 MGHRA and CDR2 YSYEKL. V was shortened by 1 base and J by 9 bases, with 7 bases between the two germline ends. DNA for the CDR3: TGCGCCAGCAGCCAAGGGACTGGGCAGTACTTC. Amino acid sequence: CASSQGTGQYF.

In regard to this clone: No DNA is shown, since the ends of the CDR3 on it are uncertain; the CDR3 is the one TCRdb lists. The CDR3 is CASSLSVPGGQSNEKLFF. The chain is built from TRBV4-3 and TRBJ1-4; TRBD1, the table's D call, was not compared with the DNA. From its first to its last residue, the CDR3 has 18 amino acids. CDR1 LGHNA and CDR2 YSLEER come from the germline V gene.

The gene calls are TRBV6-5 and TRBJ1-1; D remains ambiguous. Germline loops: CDR1 MNHEY, CDR2 SVGAGI. The V and J ends lost 5 bases and 6 bases respectively, with 10 bases between them. The CDR3 extends over 12 amino acids. CDR3: CASSKREAEAFF. The CDR3 coding sequence is TGTGCCAGCAGTAAAAGGGAGGCTGAAGCTTTCTTT.

This chain uses TRBV4-1 with TRBJ1-5; 7 bases align to TRBD1. Trimming removed 1 base from V and 9 bases from J; junction bases left unmatched: 9. CDR3 length: 15 amino acids. CDR1 and CDR2 (germline): MGHRA, YSYEKL. CDR3 residues: CASSQAGTEGLPQHF. DNA for the CDR3: TGCGCCAGCAGCCAAGCCGGGACAGAAGGACTGCCCCAGCATTTT.

This clone was observed once. This sequence joins TRBV4-3 and TRBJ1-1, with 10 bases matching TRBD1. Germline values: CDR1 LGHNA, CDR2 YSLEER. The CDR3 is 15 amino acids. Trimming removed 6 bases from V and 11 bases from J; junction bases left unmatched: 15. The CDR3 DNA reads as TGCGCCAGCAGTCAGCAGAGGGACAGGGGTTCTCGGGCTTTCTTT. As protein: CASSQQRDRGSRAFF.

This clone was found once. The chain combines TRBV11-2 with TRBJ2-1; TRBD2 agrees at 8 bases. CDR1 and CDR2 (germline): SGHAT, FQNNGV. Unmatched junction bases numbered 7, after V lost 3 bases and J lost 3 bases. The CDR3 is 16 amino acids. The CDR3 DNA is TGTGCCAGCAGCTTCCTCGGCGGGGGGTTCTACAATGAGCAGTTCTTC. Translating it yields CASSFLGGGFYNEQFF. Combining the CDR3 with reference TRBV11-2 and TRBJ2-1 gives the whole variable domain EAGVAQSPRYKIIEKRQSVAFWCNPISGHATLYWYQQILGQGPKLLIQFQNNGVVDDSQLPKDRFSAERLKGVDSTLKIQPAKLEDSAVYLCASSFLGGGFYNEQFFGPGTRLTVL.

The rearrangement joins TRBV4-1 to TRBJ2-2; 7 bases match TRBD1. The CDR3 loop spans 16 amino acids. Germline CDR1 MGHRA, CDR2 YSYEKL. Germline trimming cut 5 bases from V and 4 bases from J; bases unmatched to any gene: 10. This CDR3 is CASSGTGEKFTGELFF. The CDR3, as DNA: TGCGCCAGCAGCGGAACAGGGGAAAAGTTCACCGGGGAGCTGTTTTTT.

The CDR3 region has the DNA TGTGCCAGCCCTCCGGGACTAGCGGTTAACACAGATACGCAGTATTTT. It translates to CASPPGLAVNTDTQYF. The V call is TRBV28, the J call TRBJ2-3, with 11 bases lining up with TRBD2. J lost 2 bases, V lost 8 bases, and 9 bases had no gene match. Germline CDR1 is MDHEN and CDR2 is SYDVKM. CDR3 length: 16 residues. Full variable domain (missing parts from reference TRBV28 and TRBJ2-3): DVKVTQSSRYLVKRTGEKVFLECVQDMDHENMFWYRQDPGLGLRLIYFSYDVKMKEKGDIPEGYSVSREKKERFSLILESASTNQTSMYLCASPPGLAVNTDTQYFGPGTRLTVL.

The V and J genes are TRBV5-8 and TRBJ2-3, with 9 bases matching TRBD1. Germline V CDR1 and CDR2: SGHTS, YDEGEE. This CDR3 contains 16 residues. Germline trimming cut 3 bases from V and 0 bases from J; bases unmatched to any gene: 5. For the CDR3, the DNA is TGTGCCAGCAGCTCCGGAGACAGGGGGAGCACAGATACGCAGTATTTT. Translated, it gives CASSSGDRGSTDTQYF.

This chain joins TRBV5-1 and TRBJ2-5; TRBD2 agrees at 10 bases. The germline CDR1 and CDR2 sequences are SGHRS and YFSETQ. V trimming: 1 base; J trimming: 4 bases; junction bases outside the gene matches: 10. The CDR3 covers 17 residues. This CDR3 is CASSLYPSGGQGETQYF. In DNA form, the CDR3 reads TGCGCCAGCAGCTTGTATCCTAGCGGGGGCCAGGGAGAGACCCAGTACTTC.

In nucleotides, the CDR3 is TGCGCCAGCAGCCAAGAACGGGCGGGGGCCGGGGAGCTGTTTTTT. Translated, it gives CASSQERAGAGELFF. The rearrangement links TRBV4-3 to TRBJ2-2; 7 nucleotides line up with TRBD2. The CDR3 is 15 amino acids. Germline CDR1 and CDR2: LGHNA and YSLEER. Losses at the gene ends were 0 bases for V and 6 bases for J; bases not matched to a gene: 4.